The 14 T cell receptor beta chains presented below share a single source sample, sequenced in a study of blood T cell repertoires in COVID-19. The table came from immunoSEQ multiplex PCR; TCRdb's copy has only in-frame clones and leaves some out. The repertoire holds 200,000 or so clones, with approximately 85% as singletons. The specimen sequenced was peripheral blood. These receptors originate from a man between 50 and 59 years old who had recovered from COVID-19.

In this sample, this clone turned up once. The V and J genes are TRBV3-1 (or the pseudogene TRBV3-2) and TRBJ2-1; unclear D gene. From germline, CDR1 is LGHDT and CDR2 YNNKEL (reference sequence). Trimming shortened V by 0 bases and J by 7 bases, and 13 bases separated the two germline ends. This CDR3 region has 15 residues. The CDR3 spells CASSQEAIPSNEQFF. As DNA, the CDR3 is TGTGCCAGCAGCCAAGAGGCCATTCCCTCTAATGAGCAGTTCTTC.

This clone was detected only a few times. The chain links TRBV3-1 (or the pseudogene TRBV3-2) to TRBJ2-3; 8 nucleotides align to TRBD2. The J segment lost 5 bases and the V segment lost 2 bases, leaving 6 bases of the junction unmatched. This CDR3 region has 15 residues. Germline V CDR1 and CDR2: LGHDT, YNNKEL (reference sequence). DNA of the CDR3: TGTGCCAGCAGCCAAAGTAGCGGGGAAAGAGATACGCAGTATTTT. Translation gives CASSQSSGERDTQYF.

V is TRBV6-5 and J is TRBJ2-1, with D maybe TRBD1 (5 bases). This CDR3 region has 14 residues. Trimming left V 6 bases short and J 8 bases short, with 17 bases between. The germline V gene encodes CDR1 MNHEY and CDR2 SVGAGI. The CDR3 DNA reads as TGTGCCAGCAGCCTAAACACAGGAACCCATGAGCAGTTCTTC. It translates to CASSLNTGTHEQFF.

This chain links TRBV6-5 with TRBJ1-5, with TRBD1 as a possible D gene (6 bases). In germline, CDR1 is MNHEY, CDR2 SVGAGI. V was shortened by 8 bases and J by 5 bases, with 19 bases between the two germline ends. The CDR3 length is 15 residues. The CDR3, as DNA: TGTGCCAGCTCTGCCAAGCGGGGGCACGATCAGCCCCAGCATTTT. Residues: CASSAKRGHDQPQHF.

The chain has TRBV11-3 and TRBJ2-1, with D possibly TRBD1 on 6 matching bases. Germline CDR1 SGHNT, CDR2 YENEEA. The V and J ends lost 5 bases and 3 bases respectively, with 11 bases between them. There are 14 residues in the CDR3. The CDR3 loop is CASSMDSYYNEQFF. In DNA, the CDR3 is TGTGCCAGCAGCATGGACAGCTACTACAATGAGCAGTTCTTC.

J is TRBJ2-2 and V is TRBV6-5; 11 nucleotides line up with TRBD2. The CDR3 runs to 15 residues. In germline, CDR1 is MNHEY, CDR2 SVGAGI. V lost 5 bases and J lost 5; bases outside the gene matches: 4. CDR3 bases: TGTGCCAGCAGTATAGCGGGAGGGGGAACCGGGGAGCTGTTTTTT. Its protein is CASSIAGGGTGELFF.

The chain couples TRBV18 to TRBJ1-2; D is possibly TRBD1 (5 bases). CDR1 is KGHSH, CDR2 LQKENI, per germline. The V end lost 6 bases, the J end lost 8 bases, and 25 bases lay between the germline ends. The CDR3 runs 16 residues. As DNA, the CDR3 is TGTGCCAGCTCGGAGCGACAGATACGCAACCCCGGGGGCTACACCTTC. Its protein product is CASSERQIRNPGGYTF. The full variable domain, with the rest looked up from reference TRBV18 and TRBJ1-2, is NAGVMQNPRHLVRRRGQEARLRCSPMKGHSHVYWYRQLPEEGLKFMVYLQKENIIDESGMPKERFSAEFPKEGPSILRIQQVVRGDSAAYFCASSERQIRNPGGYTFGSGTRLTVV.

DNA for the CDR3: TGCAGCGTTTCATGGACTAGAAACTCCTACGAGCAGTACTTC. The encoded protein is CSVSWTRNSYEQYF. The gene calls are TRBV29-1 and TRBJ2-7, with 7 bases lining up with TRBD2. CDR3 length: 14 residues. Germline CDR1 is SQVTM and CDR2 is ANQGSEA. J gave up 0 bases and V 5 bases, and 7 bases lay outside the gene matches.

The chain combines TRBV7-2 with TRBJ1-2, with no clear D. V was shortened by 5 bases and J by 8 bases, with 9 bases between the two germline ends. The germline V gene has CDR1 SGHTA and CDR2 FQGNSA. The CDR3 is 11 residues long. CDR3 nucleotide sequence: TGTGCCAGCAGCCGAGAGGAAGGCTACACCTTC. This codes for CASSREEGYTF.

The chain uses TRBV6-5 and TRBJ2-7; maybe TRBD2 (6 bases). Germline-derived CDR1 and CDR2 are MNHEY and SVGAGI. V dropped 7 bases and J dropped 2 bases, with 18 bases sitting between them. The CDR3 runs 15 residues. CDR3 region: CASTPWGGKAYEQYF. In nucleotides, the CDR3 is TGTGCCAGCACCCCATGGGGAGGCAAAGCCTACGAGCAGTACTTC.

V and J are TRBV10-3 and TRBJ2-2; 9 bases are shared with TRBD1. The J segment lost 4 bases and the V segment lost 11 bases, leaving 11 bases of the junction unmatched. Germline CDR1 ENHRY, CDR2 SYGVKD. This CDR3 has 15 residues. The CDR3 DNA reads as TGTGCCGTGGGCCGGGACAGGGAAGGCACCGGGGAGCTGTTTTTT. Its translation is CAVGRDREGTGELFF.

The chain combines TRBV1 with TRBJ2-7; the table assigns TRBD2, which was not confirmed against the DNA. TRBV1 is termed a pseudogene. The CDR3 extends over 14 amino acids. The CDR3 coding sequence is TGCACCAGCAGCCCGAGGCGCGGGGCGAGGGAGCAGTACTTC. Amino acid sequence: CTSSPRRGAREQYF.

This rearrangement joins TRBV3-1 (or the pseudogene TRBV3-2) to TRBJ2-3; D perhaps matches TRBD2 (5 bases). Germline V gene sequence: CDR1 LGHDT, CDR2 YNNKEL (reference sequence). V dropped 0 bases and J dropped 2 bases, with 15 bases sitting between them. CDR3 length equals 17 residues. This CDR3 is CASSQDGWEWATDTQYF. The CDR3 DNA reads TGTGCCAGCAGCCAAGATGGGTGGGAGTGGGCCACAGATACGCAGTATTTT.

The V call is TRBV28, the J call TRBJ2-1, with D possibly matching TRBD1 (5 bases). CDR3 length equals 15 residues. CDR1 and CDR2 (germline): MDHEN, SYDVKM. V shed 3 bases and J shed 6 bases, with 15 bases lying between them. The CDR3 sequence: CASSFFQGRSNEQFF. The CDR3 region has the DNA TGTGCCAGCAGTTTCTTCCAGGGCCGTAGCAATGAGCAGTTCTTC.